The TCR beta chain under discussion was sequenced for a study of blood T cell repertoires in COVID-19. Study overall: PBMCs, B-cell-depleted T cells, or T cells were the source of the cDNA or gDNA that made up the material.

In Seattle, patients joined the study during active infection and were tracked longitudinally. The CDR3 consists of 14 residues. In germline, CDR1 is SGDLS, CDR2 YYNGEE. V trimming: 3 bases; J trimming: 5 bases; junction bases outside the gene matches: 5. Under the authors' procedure: Counts of nucleated cells, estimated from reference gene primer amplification, were obtained. Clones were sequenced by immunoSEQ multiplex PCR, and TCRdb holds only the in-frame ones, with some missing. V and J calls and clone size are copied from that table; D and trimming were computed from the DNA. The sample includes approximately 140,000 clones, about 88% of them seen just once.

Sequencing was done on a sample of peripheral blood. The chain is built from TRBV9 and TRBJ1-1, with 9 bases aligning to TRBD1. This TCR derives from a human donor with COVID-19, enrolled during active disease. The donor label of this sample is uncertain. The chain's CDR3 is CASSARTGETEAFF. As DNA, the CDR3 is TGTGCCAGCAGCGCCCGGACAGGGGAGACTGAAGCTTTCTTT.